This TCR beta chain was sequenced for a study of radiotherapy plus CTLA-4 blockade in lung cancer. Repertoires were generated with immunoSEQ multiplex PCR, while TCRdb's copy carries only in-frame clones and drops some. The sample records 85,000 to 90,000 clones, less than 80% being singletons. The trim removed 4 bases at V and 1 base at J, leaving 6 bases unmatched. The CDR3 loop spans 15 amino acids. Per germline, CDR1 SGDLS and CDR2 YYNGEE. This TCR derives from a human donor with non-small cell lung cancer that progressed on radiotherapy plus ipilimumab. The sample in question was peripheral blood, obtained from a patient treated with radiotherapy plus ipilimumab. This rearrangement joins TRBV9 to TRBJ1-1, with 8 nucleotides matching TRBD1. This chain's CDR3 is CASSLTDRANTEAFF. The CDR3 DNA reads TGTGCCAGCAGCCTAACGGACAGGGCGAACACTGAAGCTTTCTTT.